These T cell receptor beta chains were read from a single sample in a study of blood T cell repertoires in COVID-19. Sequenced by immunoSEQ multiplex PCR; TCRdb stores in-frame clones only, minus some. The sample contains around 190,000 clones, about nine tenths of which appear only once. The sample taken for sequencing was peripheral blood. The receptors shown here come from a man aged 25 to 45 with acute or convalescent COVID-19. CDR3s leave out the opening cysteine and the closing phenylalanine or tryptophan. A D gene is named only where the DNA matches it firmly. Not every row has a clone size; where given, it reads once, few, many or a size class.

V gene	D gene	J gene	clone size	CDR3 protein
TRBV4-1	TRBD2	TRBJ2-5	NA	ASSPLTSGDLQETQY
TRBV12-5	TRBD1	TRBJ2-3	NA	ASGSPDVTGDHTQY
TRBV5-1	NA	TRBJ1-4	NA	ASSTRGGNDEKLF
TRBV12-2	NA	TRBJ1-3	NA	ASRLAGTGGWERSGNTIY
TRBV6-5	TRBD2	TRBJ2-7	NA	ASSSFGLAVSYEQY
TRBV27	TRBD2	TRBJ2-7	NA	ASSLERGADEQY
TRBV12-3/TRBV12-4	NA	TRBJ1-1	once	ASSSGQLEAF
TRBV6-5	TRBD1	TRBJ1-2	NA	ASQIGQGGSYT
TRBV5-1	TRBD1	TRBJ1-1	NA	ASSPGTGGAVDTEAF
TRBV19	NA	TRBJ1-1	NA	ASSFLGRTEAF
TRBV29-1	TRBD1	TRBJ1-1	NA	SVATGVNTEAF
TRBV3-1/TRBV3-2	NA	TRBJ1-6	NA	ASSPLSSYNSPLH
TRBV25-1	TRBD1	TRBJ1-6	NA	ASSSPGQPNSPLH
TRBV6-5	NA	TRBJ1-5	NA	ASQGNQPQH
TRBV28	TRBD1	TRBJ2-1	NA	ASSSAGGRPIKEQF
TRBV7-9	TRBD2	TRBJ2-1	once	ASPDRGTSDEQF
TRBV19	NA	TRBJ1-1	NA	ASSKQGMNTEAF